The clone carrying this T cell receptor (beta chain) is a singleton in its sample. What it binds is unknown. 5'RACE primed from the constant segment yielded TCR alpha and TCR beta cDNA libraries bearing sample barcodes and UMIs. Via MiXCR, TCRdb re-called the 5' RACE reads, giving one row per CDR3 protein. Here the sample spans 250,000 to 350,000 distinct CDR3 sequences, more than 15% being singletons. The data were taken from a study of T-cell memory formation after mild COVID-19. Study details: Most TCR clusters belonged to a single donor.

Germline-derived CDR1 and CDR2 are MGHDK and SYGVNS. CDR3 length: 13 residues. Trimming removed 6 bases at V and 6 bases at J, with 13 bases between. Study results and caveats: Day 37-peaking second-wave clones had unconfirmed SARS-CoV-2 specificity.

This clonotype originated in a man aged 18 to 35 who had mild COVID-19 (a few samples of this study predate the infection). Cell type and time point are not known. The genes are TRBV25-1 and TRBJ2-3; no reliable D call. The sequenced sample was PBMCs or a T cell subset sorted from them (not recorded which). The CDR3 loop reads CASSALSEDTQYF. The CDR3 DNA is TGTGCCAGCAGCGCGCTCTCAGAGGATACGCAGTATTTT.